This T cell receptor (beta chain) was identified during a study of cytomegalovirus exposure and HLA in healthy donors. CDR1 and CDR2 (germline): SQVTM, ANQGSEA. The CDR3 consists of 12 residues. Trimming took off 4 bases at V and 6 bases at J, with 11 bases between the two ends. Both 60 Vbeta primers and 13 Jbeta primers went into the PCR. Sequenced by immunoSEQ multiplex PCR; TCRdb stores in-frame clones only, minus some. The table lists 100,000 to 150,000 clones, more than 70% of them singletons. The sequencing sample was made of PBMCs. The rearrangement joins TRBV29-1 to TRBJ2-3, with D possibly matching TRBD2 (5 bases). The TCR comes from a man aged 30 to 45 in good health and CMV-seronegative. The DNA of the CDR3 is TGCAGCGTTGTCGTGGGAGCGGATACGCAGTATTTT. Encoded protein: CSVVVGADTQYF.